The 15 T cell receptor beta chains below were found in one sample sequenced in a study of T cell repertoires in cytomegalovirus infection. The antigens these receptors bind are not known. From the reads, TCRdb called clonotypes with MiXCR, one entry per CDR3 protein. Here the sample spans a few hundred thousand distinct CDR3 sequences, over 35% being singletons. The sample consisted of cultured PBMCs, taken from culture after CMV antigen stimulation. These receptor sequences come from a human donor in good health (CMV status not recorded). Some clones in this sample may be carry-over from other donors' samples.

The rearrangement uses TRBV20-1 and TRBJ2-3; unclear D gene. Trimming cost V 6 bases and J 4 bases, with 20 bases left between them. The CDR3 length is 15 residues. Germline V gene sequence: CDR1 DFQATT, CDR2 SNEGSKA (reference sequence). CDR3 sequence (DNA): TGCAGTGCCCCACCTCCGGCGGTCTTCGCAGATACGCAGTATTTT. It is translated as CSAPPPAVFADTQYF.

This clonotype was detected a few times. This chain joins TRBV7-2 and TRBJ1-6, with D perhaps TRBD1 (5 bases). CDR3 length: 19 amino acids. Germline V CDR1 and CDR2: SGHTA, FQGNSA. Between the trimmed V and J ends, which lost 3 bases and 0 bases, there was a span of 18 bases. The CDR3 here is CASSFPRYRQSSYNSPLHF. The DNA of the CDR3 is TGTGCCAGCAGCTTCCCCCGGTACCGACAGAGCTCCTATAATTCACCCCTCCACTTT.

The V gene is TRBV20-1, the J gene TRBJ1-6, with D possibly TRBD1 on 6 matching bases. Germline CDR1 is DFQATT and CDR2 is SNEGSKA (reference sequence). This CDR3 comprises 14 residues. CDR3 region: CSGGGGQGGSPLHF. The CDR3 DNA is TGCAGCGGAGGGGGGGGTCAGGGTGGCTCACCCCTCCACTTT.

The chain uses TRBV19 and TRBJ2-2; D is uncertain. Germline V gene sequence: CDR1 LNHDA, CDR2 SQIVND (reference sequence). The V end was cut by 9 bases, the J end by 4 bases, with 15 bases between. This CDR3 spans 14 amino acids. The CDR3 DNA is TGTGCCAGCCAACGGTCCCGCCCCACCGGGGAGCTGTTTTTT. It codes for CASQRSRPTGELFF.

V gene TRBV6-2 or TRBV6-3 combines with J gene TRBJ2-2; possibly TRBD2 for D (6 bases). The CDR3 consists of 14 residues. Germline V lookup: CDR1 MNHEY, CDR2 SVGEGT. V gave up 6 bases and J gave up 6 bases, with 14 bases separating them. The CDR3 sequence: CASSPLERAGELFF. The CDR3 DNA is TGTGCCAGCAGCCCACTCGAGCGGGCCGGGGAGCTGTTTTTT.

The chain combines TRBV27 with TRBJ1-5, with 8 bases matching TRBD1. V gave up 8 bases and J gave up 5 bases; unmatched junction bases: 5. Germline-derived CDR1 and CDR2 are MNHEY and SMNVEV (reference sequence). The CDR3 totals 13 residues. The DNA of the CDR3 is TGTGCCAGCTCGGACAGGGTTTATCAGCCCCAGCATTTT. Amino acids: CASSDRVYQPQHF.

This clonotype has only a few counts. The chain joins TRBV12-3 or TRBV12-4 to TRBJ1-4; no clear D. The CDR3 extends over 13 amino acids. Trimming stripped 6 bases from V and 7 bases from J, with 12 bases between. CDR3 nucleotide sequence: TGTGCCAGCAGCCGGGGTTTCGGTGAAAAACTGTTTTTT. Translated, it gives CASSRGFGEKLFF.

The chain couples TRBV7-2 to TRBJ2-7, with 10 nucleotides matching TRBD2. This CDR3 spans 15 amino acids. V shed 5 bases, J shed 2 bases, and the junction held 6 bases outside the gene matches. The germline V gene encodes CDR1 SGHTA and CDR2 FQGNSA. CDR3 nucleotides: TGTGCCAGCAGCGCAACTAGCGGGGTGGCCTACGAGCAGTACTTC. It encodes CASSATSGVAYEQYF. Complete variable domain (other parts from reference TRBV7-2 and TRBJ2-7): GAGVSQSPSNKVTEKGKDVELRCDPISGHTALYWYRQSLGQGLEFLIYFQGNSAPDKSGLPSDRFSAERTGGSVSTLTIQRTQQEDSAVYLCASSATSGVAYEQYFGPGTRLTVT.

The sample holds a few counts of this clonotype. The chain joins TRBV7-9 to TRBJ2-2, with 7 bases fitting TRBD2. Germline V CDR1 and CDR2: SEHNR, FQNEAQ (reference sequence). V lost 4 bases, J lost 0 bases, and 2 bases stayed unmatched. The CDR3 length is 15 residues. CDR3 coding DNA: TGTGCCAGCAGCTACGGGGGGACGAACACCGGGGAGCTGTTTTTT. Translating it yields CASSYGGTNTGELFF.

This chain joins TRBV10-3 and TRBJ2-7, with D maybe TRBD2 (6 bases). V was pared by 8 bases and J by 0 bases, with 11 bases between. The germline V gene encodes CDR1 ENHRY and CDR2 SYGVKD. The CDR3 has 13 amino acids. DNA of the CDR3: TGTGCCATCGGGCTAGCGTCCTCCTACGAGCAGTACTTC. Encoded protein: CAIGLASSYEQYF.

This clonotype was seen ten or more times. Compared with germline, one end of the junction differs, possibly owing to a read error. V is TRBV7-6 and J is TRBJ2-1, with 7 bases that match TRBD2. The germline CDR1 and CDR2 sequences are SGHVS and FNYEAQ. The CDR3 is 15 residues long. The CDR3 sequence is CASSLAGGEEREQFF. The CDR3 nucleotides are TGTGCCAGCAGCCTAGCTGGGGGGGAGGAGAGAGAGCAGTTCTTC.

The chain recombines TRBV7-2 with TRBJ2-1; TRBD1 might be the D (6 bases). The CDR3 runs 12 residues. CDR1 and CDR2 (germline): SGHTA, FQGNSA. Deletions cut 1 base from V and 13 bases from J, with 11 bases between. The CDR3 protein is CASSLDRDGQFF. The CDR3 nucleotides are TGTGCCAGCAGCTTAGACAGGGACGGTCAGTTCTTC. The full variable domain, its missing parts supplied by reference TRBV7-2 and TRBJ2-1, is GAGVSQSPSNKVTEKGKDVELRCDPISGHTALYWYRQSLGQGLEFLIYFQGNSAPDKSGLPSDRFSAERTGGSVSTLTIQRTQQEDSAVYLCASSLDRDGQFFGPGTRLTVL.

This chain connects TRBV7-9 to TRBJ2-1; D is ambiguous. Trimming took 5 bases from V and 12 from J, leaving 14 bases between them. This CDR3 is built from 12 residues. The germline V gene encodes CDR1 SEHNR and CDR2 FQNEAQ (reference sequence). Written as DNA, the CDR3 is TGTGCCAGCAGCCCAGAGGCTAGAGGGCAGTTCTTC. Protein sequence: CASSPEARGQFF.

In this sample, this clonotype turned up a few times. The CDR3 coding sequence is TGCAGTGCAGGGGACAGGGGTAGCAATCAGCCCCAGCATTTT. Protein product: CSAGDRGSNQPQHF. This chain uses TRBV20-1 with TRBJ1-5; 10 positions match TRBD1. The CDR3 runs to 14 residues. Germline loops: CDR1 DFQATT, CDR2 SNEGSKA (reference sequence). V lost 6 bases and J lost 0; bases outside the gene matches: 2.

The rearrangement links TRBV6-5 to TRBJ2-5; 12 nucleotides line up with TRBD2. Germline loops: CDR1 MNHEY, CDR2 SVGAGI. The J segment lost 5 bases and the V segment lost 6 bases, leaving 13 bases of the junction unmatched. The CDR3 has 17 residues. CDR3 nucleotide sequence: TGTGCCAGCAGCACGACTAGCGGGAGTCCTCCGGGGGAGACCCAGTACTTC. Translated, it gives CASSTTSGSPPGETQYF.